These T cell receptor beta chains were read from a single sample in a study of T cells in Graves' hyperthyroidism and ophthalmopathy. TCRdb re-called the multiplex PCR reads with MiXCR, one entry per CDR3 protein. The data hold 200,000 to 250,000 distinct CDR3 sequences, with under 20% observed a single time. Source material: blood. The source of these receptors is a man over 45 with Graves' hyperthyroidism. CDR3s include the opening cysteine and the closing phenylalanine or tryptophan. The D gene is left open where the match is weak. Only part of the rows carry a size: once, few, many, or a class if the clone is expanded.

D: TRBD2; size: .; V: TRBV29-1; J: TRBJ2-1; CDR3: CSASGKYNEQFF; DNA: TGCAGCGCTAGCGGGAAATACAATGAGCAGTTCTTC
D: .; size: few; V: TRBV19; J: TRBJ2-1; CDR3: CASSIVPPNEQFF; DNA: TGTGCCAGTAGTATAGTTCCTCCCAATGAGCAGTTCTTC
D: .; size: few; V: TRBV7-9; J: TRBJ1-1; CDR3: CASSPPHRTEAFF; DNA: TGTGCCAGCAGCCCGCCACATCGCACTGAAGCTTTCTTT
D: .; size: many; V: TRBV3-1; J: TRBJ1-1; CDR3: CASSQETGAEAFF; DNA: TGTGCCAGCAGCCAAGAAACAGGAGCTGAAGCTTTCTTT
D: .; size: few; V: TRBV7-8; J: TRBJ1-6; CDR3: CASGFEGTGNSPLHF; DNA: TGTGCCAGCGGCTTTGAGGGGACGGGCAATTCACCCCTCCACTTT
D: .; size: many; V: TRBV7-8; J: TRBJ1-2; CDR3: CASSPRLFWGYGYTF; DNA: TGTGCCAGCAGCCCACGACTTTTTTGGGGCTATGGCTACACCTTC
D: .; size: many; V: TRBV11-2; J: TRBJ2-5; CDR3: CASSLVALQETQYF; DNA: TGTGCCAGCAGCTTAGTGGCGCTCCAAGAGACCCAGTACTTC
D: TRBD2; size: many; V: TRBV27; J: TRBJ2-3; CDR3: CASTGLAGVIDTQYF; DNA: TGTGCCAGCACAGGACTAGCGGGAGTTATAGATACGCAGTATTTT
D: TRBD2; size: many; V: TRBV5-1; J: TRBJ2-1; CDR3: CASSSSGTLNEQFF; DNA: TGCGCCAGCAGCTCTAGCGGGACCCTCAATGAGCAGTTCTTC
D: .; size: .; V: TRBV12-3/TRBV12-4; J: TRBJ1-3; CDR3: CASSHGTPGNTIYF; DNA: TGTGCCAGCAGTCACGGGACACCTGGAAACACCATATATTTT
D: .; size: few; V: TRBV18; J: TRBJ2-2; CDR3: CASSPLARANTGELFF; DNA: TGTGCCAGCTCACCGCTAGCACGAGCGAACACCGGGGAGCTGTTTTTT
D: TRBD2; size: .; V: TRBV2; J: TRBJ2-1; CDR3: CASGASGTEQFF; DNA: TGTGCCAGTGGGGCTAGCGGGACTGAGCAGTTCTTC
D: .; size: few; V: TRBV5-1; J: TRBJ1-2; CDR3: CASSLDGSRNTF; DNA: TGCGCCAGCAGCTTGGATGGCAGCCGAAACACCTTC
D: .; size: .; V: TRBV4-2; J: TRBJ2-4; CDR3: CASSQDLRDAKNIQYF; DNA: TGTGCCAGCAGCCAAGATCTACGGGACGCCAAAAACATTCAGTACTTC
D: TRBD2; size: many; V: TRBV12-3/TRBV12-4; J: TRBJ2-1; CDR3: CASSPSGTSGRYNEQFF; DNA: TGTGCCAGCAGTCCGTCCGGGACTAGCGGGAGGTACAATGAGCAGTTCTTC
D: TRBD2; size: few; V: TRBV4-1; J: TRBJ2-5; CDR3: CASRKGLAAETQYF; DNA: TGCGCCAGCAGGAAAGGACTAGCGGCAGAGACCCAGTACTTC
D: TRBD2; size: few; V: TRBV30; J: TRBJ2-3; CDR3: CAWRLAGGSDTQYF; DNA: TGTGCCTGGAGACTAGCGGGAGGTTCAGATACGCAGTATTTT
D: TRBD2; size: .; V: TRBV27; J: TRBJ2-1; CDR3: CASSLPPTSGLYGEQFF; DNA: TGTGCCAGCAGTTTACCTCCGACTAGCGGGTTGTACGGTGAGCAGTTCTTC
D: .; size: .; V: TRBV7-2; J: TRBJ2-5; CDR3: CASSPGLPGGETQYF; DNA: TGTGCCAGCAGCCCAGGACTCCCCGGGGGAGAGACCCAGTACTTC
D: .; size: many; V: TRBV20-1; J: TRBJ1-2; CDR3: CSARGPPGNTF; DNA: TGCAGTGCTAGGGGCCCCCCGGGAAACACCTTC
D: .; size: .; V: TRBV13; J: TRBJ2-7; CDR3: CASSLIRGRNEQYF; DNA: TGTGCCAGCAGCTTAATAAGGGGTCGCAATGAGCAGTACTTC
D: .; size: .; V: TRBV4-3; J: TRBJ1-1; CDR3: CASIQFNTEAFF; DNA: TGCGCCAGCATACAGTTCAACACTGAAGCTTTCTTT
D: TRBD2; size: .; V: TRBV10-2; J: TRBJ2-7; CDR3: CASRPTSGSGYEQYF; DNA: TGCGCCAGCAGGCCCACTAGCGGGAGCGGATACGAGCAGTACTTC
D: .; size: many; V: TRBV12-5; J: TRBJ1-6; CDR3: CASGLGQPNSPLHF; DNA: TGTGCTAGTGGTTTGGGACAGCCAAATTCACCCCTCCACTTT
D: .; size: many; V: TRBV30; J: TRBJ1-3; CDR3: CAWSLGAIGNTIYF; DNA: TGTGCCTGGAGTCTGGGGGCGATCGGAAACACCATATATTTT
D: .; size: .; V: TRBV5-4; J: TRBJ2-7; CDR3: CASSLAGTASYEQYF; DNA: TGTGCCAGCAGCTTGGCAGGGACGGCTTCCTACGAGCAGTACTTC
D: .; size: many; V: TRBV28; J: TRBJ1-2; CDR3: CASSSMGGVIDGYTF; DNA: TGTGCCAGCAGTTCAATGGGGGGGGTTATCGATGGCTACACCTTC
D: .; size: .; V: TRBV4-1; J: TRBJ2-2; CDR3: CASSQGLRGTGELFF; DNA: TGCGCCAGCAGCCAAGGACTACGTGGGACCGGGGAGCTGTTTTTT
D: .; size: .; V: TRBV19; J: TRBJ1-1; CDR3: CAGSITGNMNTEAFF; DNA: TGTGCCGGTAGTATCACAGGGAATATGAACACTGAAGCTTTCTTT
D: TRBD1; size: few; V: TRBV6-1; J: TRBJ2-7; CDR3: CASSTTGTGAYEQYF; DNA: TGTGCCAGCAGTACGACCGGGACAGGGGCCTACGAGCAGTACTTC
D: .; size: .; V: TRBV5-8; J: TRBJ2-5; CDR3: CASSDRGRYQETQYF; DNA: TGTGCCAGCAGCGACCGGGGTCGGTACCAAGAGACCCAGTACTTC
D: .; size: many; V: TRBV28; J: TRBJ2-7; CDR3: CASRGGQGTFYEQYF; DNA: TGTGCCAGCAGGGGCGGGCAGGGGACTTTTTACGAGCAGTACTTC
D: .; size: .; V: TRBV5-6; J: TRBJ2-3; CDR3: CASSLDGEWGTDTQYF; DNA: TGTGCCAGCAGCTTGGACGGGGAATGGGGCACAGATACGCAGTATTTT
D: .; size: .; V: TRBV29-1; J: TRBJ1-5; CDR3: CSVGTSNNQPQHF; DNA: TGCAGCGTTGGGACTTCCAACAATCAGCCCCAGCATTTT
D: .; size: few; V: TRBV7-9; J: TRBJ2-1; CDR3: CASSGREHSSYNEQFF; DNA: TGTGCCAGCAGCGGCCGGGAACATAGCTCCTACAATGAGCAGTTCTTC
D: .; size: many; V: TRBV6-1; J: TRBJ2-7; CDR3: CASSEYGSYQSSGYEQYF; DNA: TGTGCCAGCAGTGAATATGGGAGCTATCAAAGCAGCGGTTACGAGCAGTACTTC
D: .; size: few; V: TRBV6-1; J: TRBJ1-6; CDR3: CASSDLGVSYNSPLHF; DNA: TGTGCCAGCAGTGACCTGGGAGTCTCCTATAATTCACCCCTCCACTTT
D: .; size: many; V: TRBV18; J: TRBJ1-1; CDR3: CASSRTMGGYNTEAFF; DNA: TGTGCCAGCTCACGAACGATGGGGGGCTACAACACTGAAGCTTTCTTT
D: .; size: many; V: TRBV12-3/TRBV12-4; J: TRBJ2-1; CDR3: CASSSGLTSYNEQFF; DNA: TGTGCCAGCAGTTCCGGACTCACCTCCTACAATGAGCAGTTCTTC
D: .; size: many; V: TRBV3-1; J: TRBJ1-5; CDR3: CASSHQGGAQPQHF; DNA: TGTGCCAGCAGCCACCAAGGGGGGGCTCAGCCCCAGCATTTT
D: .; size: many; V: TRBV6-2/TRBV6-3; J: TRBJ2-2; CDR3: CASSYSSGNTGELFF; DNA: TGTGCCAGCAGTTACTCGAGCGGGAACACCGGGGAGCTGTTTTTT
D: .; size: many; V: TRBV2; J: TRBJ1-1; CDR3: CASRPAGGNTEAFF; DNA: TGTGCCAGCAGGCCGGCGGGGGGCAACACTGAAGCTTTCTTT
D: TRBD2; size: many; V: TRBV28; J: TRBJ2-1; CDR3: CASSSYRPRSGSSYNEQFF; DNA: TGTGCCAGCAGTTCATACCGCCCGAGGAGCGGGAGTTCCTACAATGAGCAGTTCTTC
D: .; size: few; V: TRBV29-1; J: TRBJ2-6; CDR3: CSVLGTGEVSGANVLTF; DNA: TGCAGCGTTTTGGGTACAGGTGAAGTTTCTGGGGCCAACGTCCTGACTTTC
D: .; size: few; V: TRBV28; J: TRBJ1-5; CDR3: CASSTFNQPQHF; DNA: TGTGCCAGCTCTACTTTCAATCAGCCCCAGCATTTT
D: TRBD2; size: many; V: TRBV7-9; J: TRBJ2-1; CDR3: CASSLSGSRPREQFF; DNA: TGTGCCAGCAGCTTAAGCGGGAGCCGTCCCCGGGAGCAGTTCTTC
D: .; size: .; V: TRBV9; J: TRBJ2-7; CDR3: CASSVAHSYEQYF; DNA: TGTGCCAGCAGCGTAGCTCACTCCTACGAGCAGTACTTC
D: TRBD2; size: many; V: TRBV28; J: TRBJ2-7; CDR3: CASSLDGSGRPYEQYF; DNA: TGTGCCAGCAGTTTAGACGGTAGCGGGAGGCCATACGAGCAGTACTTC
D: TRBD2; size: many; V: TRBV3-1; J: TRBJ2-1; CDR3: CASSQDWLAGDDEQFF; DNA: TGTGCCAGCAGCCAAGATTGGCTAGCGGGAGATGATGAGCAGTTCTTC
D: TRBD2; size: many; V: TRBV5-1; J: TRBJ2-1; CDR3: CASRRGDRNNEQFF; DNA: TGCGCCAGCAGGCGGGGGGATCGGAATAATGAGCAGTTCTTC
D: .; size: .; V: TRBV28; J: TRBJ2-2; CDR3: CASTPSGAPRTGELFF; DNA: TGTGCCAGCACTCCGTCGGGGGCACCTAGGACCGGGGAGCTGTTTTTT
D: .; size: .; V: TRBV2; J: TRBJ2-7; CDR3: CAGMSYEQYF; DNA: TGTGCCGGCATGTCCTACGAGCAGTACTTC
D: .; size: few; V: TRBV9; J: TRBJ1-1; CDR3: CASSARTGNTEAFF; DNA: TGTGCCAGCAGCGCCAGGACGGGGAACACTGAAGCTTTCTTT
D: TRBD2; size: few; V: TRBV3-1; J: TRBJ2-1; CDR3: CASSQTQTGTSGRNEQFF; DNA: TGTGCCAGCAGCCAAACACAAACCGGGACTAGCGGGAGGAATGAGCAGTTCTTC
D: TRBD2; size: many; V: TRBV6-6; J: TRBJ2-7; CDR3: CASSYSKQRGPYEQYF; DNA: TGTGCCAGCAGTTACTCGAAGCAGCGGGGGCCCTACGAGCAGTACTTC